This TCR beta chain was identified in a study of OX40 agonist ivuxolimab in advanced cancers. Across the whole study: Hepatocellular carcinoma, melanoma, renal cell or head and neck cancer was diagnosed in the dose-escalation patients. Earlier treatment with anti-PD-1, anti-PD-L1 or anti-CTLA-4 was permitted, and approximately 38% had received some. Study-wide results and limits: Among the lowest peripheral clonal expansion occurred in 0.1-3.0 mg/kg partial responders. Circulating CD4+ and CD8+ T cells showed clonal expansion by week 6 at 0.1 to 3.0 mg/kg.

Of note for this clone: Its matching antigen is unknown.

The CDR3 is 13 amino acids. Trimming cost V 10 bases and J 2 bases, with 12 bases left between them. Germline loops: CDR1 ENHRY, CDR2 SYGVKD. TCRdb's table, derived via immunoSEQ multiplex PCR, lists solely in-frame clones and lacks some. The sample lists fewer than 130,000 clones, around nine tenths occurring once. The material was CD4+ or CD8+ T cells sorted from blood, obtained in a trial of the OX40 agonist ivuxolimab. This rearrangement joins TRBV10-3 to TRBJ1-5; TRBD1 might be the D (5 bases). The receptor was derived from an adult with an advanced solid tumor such as melanoma, head and neck, liver or kidney cancer. The CDR3 loop is CATRDPGNQPQHF. CDR3 DNA sequence: TGTGCCACTCGGGACCCCGGCAATCAGCCCCAGCATTTT.